The rows below give T cell receptor beta chains drawn from one sample of a study of metastatic and nonmetastatic thyroid tumors. TCRdb recomputed clones from the PCR reads via MiXCR. This sample yields fewer than 12,000 clones, of which 9% to 15% are seen a single time; roughly 12% belongs to the top ten. The sequenced sample was blood. All receptors derive from a female donor with papillary thyroid cancer or a benign thyroid nodule (not recorded which). Some clones in this sample may be carry-over from other donors' samples. Both conserved end residues are part of each CDR3. The order of the fields is J gene, clone size, D gene, V gene, CDR3 DNA, CDR3 protein. D genes are given only for firm matches. For some rows the clone size is stated as once, few or many, or as a class when expanded; others skip it.

J: TRBJ2-3
size: few
D: .
V: TRBV29-1
DNA: TGCAGCGTTACAGGCTATGTAGATACGCAGTATTTT
CDR3: CSVTGYVDTQYF

J: TRBJ1-1
size: many
D: .
V: TRBV10-3
DNA: TGTGCCATCAGTGACAGGGGGAACACTGAAGCTTTCTTT
CDR3: CAISDRGNTEAFF

J: TRBJ2-5
size: many
D: .
V: TRBV7-3
DNA: TGTGCCAGCAGCCCATTTGGGAGTGGGACCCAGTACTTC
CDR3: CASSPFGSGTQYF

J: TRBJ1-2
size: few
D: .
V: TRBV6-1
DNA: TGTGCCAGCAGTTCCCTTCAGTGGGCCGGTGGCTACACCTTC
CDR3: CASSSLQWAGGYTF

J: TRBJ2-1
size: once
D: .
V: TRBV11-2
DNA: TGTGCCAGCAGCTCGGGGCAGGCGGCAGTCTACAATGAGCAGTTCTTC
CDR3: CASSSGQAAVYNEQFF

J: TRBJ2-2
size: .
D: .
V: TRBV6-2/TRBV6-3
DNA: TGTGCCAGCGGGAGGACCGCCGGGGAGCTGTTTTTT
CDR3: CASGRTAGELFF

J: TRBJ2-7
size: many
D: TRBD1
V: TRBV4-2
DNA: TGTGCCAGCAGCCCCGAAGAAGGGGGCGCAGGGCAGTACTTC
CDR3: CASSPEEGGAGQYF

J: TRBJ2-7
size: many
D: .
V: TRBV29-1
DNA: TGCAGCGTTGAAGGGAACCCCGTGGGGGAGCAGTACTTC
CDR3: CSVEGNPVGEQYF

J: TRBJ2-7
size: many
D: .
V: TRBV7-6
DNA: TGTGCCAGCAGCTTACTCGGCGAACTCAGCTACGAGCAGTACTTC
CDR3: CASSLLGELSYEQYF

J: TRBJ2-5
size: .
D: .
V: TRBV20-1
DNA: TGCAGTGCGCGGGACACCCAAGAGACCCAGTACTTC
CDR3: CSARDTQETQYF

J: TRBJ1-4
size: many
D: .
V: TRBV5-1
DNA: TGCGCCAGCAGCTTTAAGCCTAATGAAAAACTGTTTTTT
CDR3: CASSFKPNEKLFF

J: TRBJ1-6
size: many
D: .
V: TRBV5-4
DNA: TGTGCCAGCAGCTTGACTAGACAGAATTCACCCCTCCACTTT
CDR3: CASSLTRQNSPLHF

J: TRBJ2-1
size: many
D: TRBD1
V: TRBV7-8
DNA: TGTGCCAGCAGCTTAGCGTTGGTGACAGGGCAGTCACATGAGCAGTTCTTC
CDR3: CASSLALVTGQSHEQFF

J: TRBJ2-3
size: few
D: .
V: TRBV18
DNA: TGTGCCAGCTTGCAGGGACTTTTTATTGATACGCAGTATTTT
CDR3: CASLQGLFIDTQYF

J: TRBJ1-1
size: many
D: TRBD1
V: TRBV2
DNA: TGTGCCAGCGTTTTGGGCAGGGGGGGGACTGAAGCTTTCTTT
CDR3: CASVLGRGGTEAFF

J: TRBJ2-2
size: many
D: TRBD2
V: TRBV11-1
DNA: TGTGCCAGCTTAACTAGCGGGGGCCCGAACACCGGGGAGCTGTTTTTT
CDR3: CASLTSGGPNTGELFF

J: TRBJ1-4
size: .
D: .
V: TRBV4-2
DNA: TGTGCCAGCAGCCCCGGAGGGCCCAATAGTAAACTGTTTTTT
CDR3: CASSPGGPNSKLFF

J: TRBJ2-1
size: medium-sized
D: .
V: TRBV27
DNA: TGTGCCAGCAGTTCAGGACGCAAAAATGAGCAGTTCTTC
CDR3: CASSSGRKNEQFF

J: TRBJ2-7
size: many
D: .
V: TRBV29-1
DNA: TGCAGCGTTGAAGCCACCGGGACCCACTCCTACGAGCAGTACTTC
CDR3: CSVEATGTHSYEQYF

J: TRBJ1-1
size: many
D: .
V: TRBV20-1
DNA: TGCAGTGCTCACACAGCGAACACTGAAGCTTTCTTT
CDR3: CSAHTANTEAFF